This T cell receptor beta chain was identified in a study of beta chain features in type 1 diabetes. As to this clone: Its target is not known.

Expressed TCRB transcripts got sequenced, as all isolated RNA was reverse transcribed. This table comes from immunoSEQ multiplex PCR, and its TCRdb copy is limited to in-frame clones, with some not included. The top ten clones hold approximately 0.3% of a sample with just over 25,000 clones, 49% of them seen once. Study-wide results and limits: TCRB CDR3s were moderately but significantly shorter in Type 1 diabetes patients in all four CD4+ subsets.

Naive, central memory, regulatory and stem cell-like memory cells within the CD4+ compartment were sorted using CD45RO/CCR7/CD25/CD127/CD95/CD27. The CDR3 is 14 amino acids. CDR1 is ENHRY, CDR2 SYGVKD, per germline. Trimming at V came to 6 bases and at J to 1 base, leaving 3 bases not matched to a gene. The sample taken for sequencing was stem cell memory CD4+ T cells from blood. This TCR came from a man under 40 with type 1 diabetes. J is TRBJ2-5 and V is TRBV10-3; the match to TRBD2 covers 9 bases. CDR3 DNA: TGTGCCATCAGGGGCGGGGGGGCCCAAGAGACCCAGTACTTC. As protein: CAIRGGGAQETQYF.